This T cell receptor (beta chain) came from a study of blood T cell repertoires in COVID-19. In the original workflow: Reference gene primer amplification yielded estimated nucleated cell counts. Generated by immunoSEQ multiplex PCR, the TCRdb table keeps only in-frame clones and is missing some. For V, J and clone size, that table is used; D and trimming come from the DNA. The sample shows approximately 170,000 clones, about 83% of them seen only once. This clone appeared a few times. The sequence derives from a man between 65 and 85 years old who had recovered from COVID-19. Sequences were obtained from peripheral blood.

CDR3 sequence (DNA): TGTGCCAGCGGGGCGGGACAGGCCTCGTACGAGCAGTACTTC. The encoded protein is CASGAGQASYEQYF. The gene calls are TRBV27 and TRBJ2-7, with 8 nucleotides matching TRBD1. The V gene's germline CDR1 is MNHEY and CDR2 SMNVEV (reference sequence). V shed 8 bases and J 4 bases; nucleotides not matched to a gene: 10. CDR3 length: 14 residues.